A selection of T cell receptor beta chains follows, all from one sample in a study of CXCR3-negative and CXCR3-positive naive CD8 T cells. TCRdb reworked the 5' RACE reads into one entry per CDR3 protein, no DNA. The table for this sample gives 100,000 to 150,000 distinct CDR3 sequences. Sequenced: naive CXCR3- CD8+ T cells from blood. Receptor source: a human donor in good health. Some clones in this sample may be carry-over from other donors' samples. CDR3s include the opening cysteine and the closing phenylalanine or tryptophan.

cdr3_aa,j_call,cdr3_length,v_call
CASSQAPYNEQFF,TRBJ2-1,13,TRBV14
CASSQDRRRNKRGDTQYF,TRBJ2-3,18,TRBV3-1
CASARTYEQYF,TRBJ2-7,11,TRBV28
CSVLRQGRYNEQFF,TRBJ2-1,14,TRBV29-1
CASSPRTGGNNEQFF,TRBJ2-1,15,TRBV7-8
CASTGTSGLYNEQFF,TRBJ2-1,15,TRBV2
CASSFSLAGLISYNEQFF,TRBJ2-1,18,TRBV5-1
CASSLGGGPANYGYTF,TRBJ1-2,16,TRBV7-8
CASSDIKRETDTQYF,TRBJ2-3,15,TRBV28
CSARVRTGGNEQFF,TRBJ2-1,14,TRBV20-1
CASNQDTPFYEQYF,TRBJ2-7,14,TRBV28
CASSPSWATSTDTQYF,TRBJ2-3,16,TRBV19
CASSFSGGNYNEQFF,TRBJ2-1,15,TRBV5-1
CASSQDRAGGAAGELFF,TRBJ2-2,17,TRBV4-3
CASSLELAGGFGSYEQYF,TRBJ2-7,18,TRBV7-2
CASSPVQVEGYTF,TRBJ1-2,13,TRBV12-3/TRBV12-4
CSVVQGMSDEQFF,TRBJ2-1,13,TRBV29-1
CASAPRGTYEQYF,TRBJ2-7,13,TRBV13
CASSPPASDRGNNEQFF,TRBJ2-1,17,TRBV12-3/TRBV12-4
CASSPTGTVYNEQFF,TRBJ2-1,15,TRBV9
CASSQLGVGLAGSEQFF,TRBJ2-1,17,TRBV3-1
CATSSDRGAYGYTF,TRBJ1-2,14,TRBV15
CASSLAAGLGSEQYF,TRBJ2-7,15,TRBV7-9
CASSLAGGRATYEQYF,TRBJ2-7,16,TRBV7-8
CASSLEAGDVVWGVGNEQFF,TRBJ2-1,20,TRBV5-1
CASSRGRTDTQYF,TRBJ2-3,13,TRBV5-6
CASSHIGKNSYEQYF,TRBJ2-7,15,TRBV28
CASSTGTSITDTQYF,TRBJ2-3,15,TRBV5-4
CASSLYSTSGGPTDTQYF,TRBJ2-3,18,TRBV27